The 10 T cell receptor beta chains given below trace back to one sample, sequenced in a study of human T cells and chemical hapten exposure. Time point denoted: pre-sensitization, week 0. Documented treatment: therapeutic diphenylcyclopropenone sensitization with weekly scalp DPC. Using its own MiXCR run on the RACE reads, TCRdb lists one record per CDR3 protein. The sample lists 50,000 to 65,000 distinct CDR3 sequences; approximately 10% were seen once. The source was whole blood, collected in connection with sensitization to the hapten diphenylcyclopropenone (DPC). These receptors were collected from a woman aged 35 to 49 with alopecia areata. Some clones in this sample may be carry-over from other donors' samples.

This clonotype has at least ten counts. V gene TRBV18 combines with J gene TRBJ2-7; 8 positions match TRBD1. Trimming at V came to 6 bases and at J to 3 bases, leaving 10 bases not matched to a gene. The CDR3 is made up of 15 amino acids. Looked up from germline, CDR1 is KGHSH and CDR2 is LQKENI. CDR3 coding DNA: TGTGCCAGCTCGCGTTCCGGACAGGGTATCTACGAGCAGTACTTC. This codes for CASSRSGQGIYEQYF.

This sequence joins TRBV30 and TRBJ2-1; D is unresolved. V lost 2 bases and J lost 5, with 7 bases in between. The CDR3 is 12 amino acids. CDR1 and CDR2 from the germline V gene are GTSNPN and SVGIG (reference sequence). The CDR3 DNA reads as TGTGCCTGGAGTACCGGACACAATGAGCAGTTCTTC. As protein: CAWSTGHNEQFF.

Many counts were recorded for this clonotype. The CDR3 here is CASSPHGDEQFF. In nucleotides, the CDR3 is TGTGCCAGCAGTCCCCACGGGGATGAGCAGTTCTTC. The genes are TRBV3-1 and TRBJ2-1; possibly TRBD2 for D (5 bases). This CDR3 has 12 amino acids. Trimming removed 6 bases from V and 8 bases from J, with 11 bases in between. CDR1 is LGHDT and CDR2 is YNNKEL in the germline V gene (reference sequence).

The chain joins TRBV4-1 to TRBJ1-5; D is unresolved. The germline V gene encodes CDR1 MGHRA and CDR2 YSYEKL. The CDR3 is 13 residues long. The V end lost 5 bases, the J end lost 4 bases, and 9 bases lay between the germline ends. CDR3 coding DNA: TGCGCCAGCAGCTCAGCGCCGAATCAGCCCCAGCATTTT. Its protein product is CASSSAPNQPQHF.

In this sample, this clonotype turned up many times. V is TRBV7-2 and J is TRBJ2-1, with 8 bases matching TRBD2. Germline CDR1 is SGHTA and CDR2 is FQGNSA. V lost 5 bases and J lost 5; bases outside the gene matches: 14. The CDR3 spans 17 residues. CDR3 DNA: TGTGCCAGCAGCCGTCTCCACGGGAGGGCCTTCAACAATGAGCAGTTCTTC. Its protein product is CASSRLHGRAFNNEQFF. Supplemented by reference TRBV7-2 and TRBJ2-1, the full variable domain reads GAGVSQSPSNKVTEKGKDVELRCDPISGHTALYWYRQSLGQGLEFLIYFQGNSAPDKSGLPSDRFSAERTGGSVSTLTIQRTQQEDSAVYLCASSRLHGRAFNNEQFFGPGTRLTVL.

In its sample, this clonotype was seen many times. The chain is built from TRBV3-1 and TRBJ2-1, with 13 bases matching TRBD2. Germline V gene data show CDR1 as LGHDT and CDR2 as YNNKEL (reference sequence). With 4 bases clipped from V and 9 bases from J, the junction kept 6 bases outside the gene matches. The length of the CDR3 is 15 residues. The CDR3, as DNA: TGTGCCAGCAGCCCGGGACTAGCGGGATCTGGTGAGCAGTTCTTC. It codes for CASSPGLAGSGEQFF.

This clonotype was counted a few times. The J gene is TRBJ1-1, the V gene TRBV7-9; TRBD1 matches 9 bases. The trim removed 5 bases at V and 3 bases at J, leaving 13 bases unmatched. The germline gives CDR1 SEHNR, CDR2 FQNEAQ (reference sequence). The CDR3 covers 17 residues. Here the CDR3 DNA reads TGTGCCAGCAGCGACGCCGGGACAGGGAGTTATTACACTGAAGCTTTCTTT. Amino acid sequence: CASSDAGTGSYYTEAFF. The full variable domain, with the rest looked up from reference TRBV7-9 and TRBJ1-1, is DTGVSQNPRHKITKRGQNVTFRCDPISEHNRLYWYRQTLGQGPEFLTYFQNEAQLEKSRLLSDRFSAERPKGSFSTLEIQRTEQGDSAMYLCASSDAGTGSYYTEAFFGQGTRLTVV.

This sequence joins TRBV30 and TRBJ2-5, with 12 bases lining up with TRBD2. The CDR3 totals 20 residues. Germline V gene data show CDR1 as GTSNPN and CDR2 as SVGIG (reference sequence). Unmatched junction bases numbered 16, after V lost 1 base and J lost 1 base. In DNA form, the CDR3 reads TGTGCCTGGAGTGCATGGGTACCCGGACTAGCGGGGACCCTCCAAGAGACCCAGTACTTC. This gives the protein CAWSAWVPGLAGTLQETQYF.

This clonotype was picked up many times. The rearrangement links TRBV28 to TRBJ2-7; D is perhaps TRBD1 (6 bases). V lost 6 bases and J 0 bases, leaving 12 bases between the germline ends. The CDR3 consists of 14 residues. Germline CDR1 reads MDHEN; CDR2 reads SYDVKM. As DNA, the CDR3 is TGTGCCAGCAGGAACCAGGGGAGCTCCTACGAGCAGTACTTC. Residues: CASRNQGSSYEQYF.

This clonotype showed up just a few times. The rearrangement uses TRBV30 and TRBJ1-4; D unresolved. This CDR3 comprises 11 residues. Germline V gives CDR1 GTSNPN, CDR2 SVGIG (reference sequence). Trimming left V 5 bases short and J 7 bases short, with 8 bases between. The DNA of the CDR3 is TGTGCCTGGGGGCCAGGTGAAAAACTGTTTTTT. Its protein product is CAWGPGEKLFF.